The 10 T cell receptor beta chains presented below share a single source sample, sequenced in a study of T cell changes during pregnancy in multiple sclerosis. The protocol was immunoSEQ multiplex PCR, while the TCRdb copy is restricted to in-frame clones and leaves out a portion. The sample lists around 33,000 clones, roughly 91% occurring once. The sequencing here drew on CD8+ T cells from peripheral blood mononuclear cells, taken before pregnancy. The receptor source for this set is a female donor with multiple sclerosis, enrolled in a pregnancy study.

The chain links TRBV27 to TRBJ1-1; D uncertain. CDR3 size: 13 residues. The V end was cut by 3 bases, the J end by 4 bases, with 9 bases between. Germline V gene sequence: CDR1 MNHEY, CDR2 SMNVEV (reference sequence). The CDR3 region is CASSFGVPTEAFF. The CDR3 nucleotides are TGTGCCAGCAGTTTCGGGGTGCCCACTGAAGCTTTCTTT.

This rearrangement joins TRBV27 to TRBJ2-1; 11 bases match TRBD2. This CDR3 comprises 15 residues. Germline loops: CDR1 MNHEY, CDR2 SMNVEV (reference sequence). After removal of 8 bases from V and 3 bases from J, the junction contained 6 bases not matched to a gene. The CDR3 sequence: CASRDGTSGYNEQFF. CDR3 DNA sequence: TGTGCCAGCCGCGATGGGACTAGCGGCTACAATGAGCAGTTCTTC.

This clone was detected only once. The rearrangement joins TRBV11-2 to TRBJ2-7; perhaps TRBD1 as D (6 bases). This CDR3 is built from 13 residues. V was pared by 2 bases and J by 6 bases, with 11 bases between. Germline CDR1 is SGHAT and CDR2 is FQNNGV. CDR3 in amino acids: CASSLRAGVEQYF. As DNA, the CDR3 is TGTGCCAGCAGCTTACGGGCAGGGGTCGAGCAGTACTTC. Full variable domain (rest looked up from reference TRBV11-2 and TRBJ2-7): EAGVAQSPRYKIIEKRQSVAFWCNPISGHATLYWYQQILGQGPKLLIQFQNNGVVDDSQLPKDRFSAERLKGVDSTLKIQPAKLEDSAVYLCASSLRAGVEQYFGPGTRLTVT.

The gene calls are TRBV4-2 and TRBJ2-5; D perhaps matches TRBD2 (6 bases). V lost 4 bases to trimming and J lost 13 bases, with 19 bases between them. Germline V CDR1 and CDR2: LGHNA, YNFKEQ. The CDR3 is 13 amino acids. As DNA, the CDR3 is TGTGCCAGCAGCCTTTCGGACTACCGCTTGTTGTACTTC. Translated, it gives CASSLSDYRLLYF.

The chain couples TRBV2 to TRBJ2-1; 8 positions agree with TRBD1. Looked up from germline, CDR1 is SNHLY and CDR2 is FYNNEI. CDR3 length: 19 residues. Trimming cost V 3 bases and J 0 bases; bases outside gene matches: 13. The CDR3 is CASSDLQGGFLFSYNEQFF. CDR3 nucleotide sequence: TGTGCCAGCAGTGACTTACAGGGGGGTTTTTTGTTCTCCTACAATGAGCAGTTCTTC.

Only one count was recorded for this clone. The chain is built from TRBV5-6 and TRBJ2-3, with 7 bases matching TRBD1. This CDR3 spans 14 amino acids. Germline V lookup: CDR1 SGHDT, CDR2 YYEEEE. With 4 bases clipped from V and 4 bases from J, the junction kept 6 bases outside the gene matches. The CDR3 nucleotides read TGTGCCAGCAGCATCCGGACAGGTCCAGATACGCAGTATTTT. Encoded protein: CASSIRTGPDTQYF.

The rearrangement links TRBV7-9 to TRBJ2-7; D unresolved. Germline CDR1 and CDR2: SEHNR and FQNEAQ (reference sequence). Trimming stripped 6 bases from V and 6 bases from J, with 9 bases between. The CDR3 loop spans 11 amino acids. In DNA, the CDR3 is TGTGCCAGCAGAAACGGCGGCGAGCAGTACTTC. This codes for CASRNGGEQYF.

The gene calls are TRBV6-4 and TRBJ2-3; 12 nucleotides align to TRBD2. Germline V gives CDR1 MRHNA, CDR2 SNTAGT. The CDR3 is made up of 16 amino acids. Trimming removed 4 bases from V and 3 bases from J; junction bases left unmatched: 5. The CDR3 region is CASSASSGGGTDTQYF. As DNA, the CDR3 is TGTGCCAGCAGTGCGTCTAGCGGGGGGGGAACAGATACGCAGTATTTT.

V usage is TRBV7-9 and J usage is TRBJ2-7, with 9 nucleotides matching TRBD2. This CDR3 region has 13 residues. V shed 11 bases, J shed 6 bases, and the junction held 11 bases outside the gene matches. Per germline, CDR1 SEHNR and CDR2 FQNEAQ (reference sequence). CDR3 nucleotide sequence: TGTGCCGGCTCGGGTAGCGGGGGTCCCGAGCAGTACTTC. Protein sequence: CAGSGSGGPEQYF.

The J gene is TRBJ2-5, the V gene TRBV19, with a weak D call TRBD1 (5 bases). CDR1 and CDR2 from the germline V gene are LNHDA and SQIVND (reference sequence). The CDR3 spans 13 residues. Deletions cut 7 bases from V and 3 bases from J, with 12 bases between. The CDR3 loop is CASKYRFEETQYF. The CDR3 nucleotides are TGTGCCAGTAAATACAGGTTTGAAGAGACCCAGTACTTC.